This TCR beta chain was sequenced in a study of OX40 agonist ivuxolimab in advanced cancers. Regarding the study as a whole: Some patients who did not respond also had low normalized T-cell clonal expansion. Clonal expansion was among the lowest in partial responders at 0.1-3.0 mg/kg, especially CD8+.

Trimming stripped 5 bases from V and 5 bases from J, with 13 bases between. The CDR3 is 13 residues long. Germline V gives CDR1 SGHTA, CDR2 FQGNSA. To note about this clone: Its matching antigen is unknown.

TCRdb's table, derived via immunoSEQ multiplex PCR, lists solely in-frame clones and lacks some. The repertoire holds 30,000 to 45,000 clones, with approximately 90% as singletons. Sample: CD4+ or CD8+ T cells sorted from blood, taken in a trial of the OX40 agonist ivuxolimab. The chain carries TRBV7-2 and TRBJ2-7; D tentatively reads TRBD1 or TRBD2 (5 bases each). This clonotype was obtained from an adult with an advanced solid tumor such as melanoma, head and neck, liver or kidney cancer. The CDR3 loop reads CASSEGLGDEQYF. In DNA form, the CDR3 reads TGTGCCAGCAGCGAGGGATTGGGGGACGAGCAGTACTTC.